These T cell receptor beta chains were read from a single sample in a study of T cells in tuberculosis. Profiled with immunoSEQ multiplex PCR; TCRdb holds only in-frame clones, not every one. The sample holds approximately 59,000 clones, approximately 80% seen once. The sequencing input was CD1b-GMM tetramer-negative cells sorted from PBMCs. These receptor sequences come from an adult woman with latent tuberculosis. Each CDR3 is given with its conserved first and last residue. The D gene is left open where the match is weak. Clone size is shown for a subset of rows, as once, few, many or a class of expanded clone.

TRBV19	NA	TRBJ2-5	once	TGTGCCAGTAGTATAGAGGGAGAGGACGGGACCCAGTACTTC	CASSIEGEDGTQYF
TRBV5-8	NA	TRBJ2-1	NA	TGTGCCAGCAGCGTACGGGGGGCTAGGGGGGAGCAGTTCTTC	CASSVRGARGEQFF
TRBV10-2	TRBD1	TRBJ1-2	once	TGCGCCAGCCTCCCCACCGGGACAGGGGGCATAAACTATGGCTACACCTTC	CASLPTGTGGINYGYTF
TRBV7-2	NA	TRBJ2-7	NA	TGTGCCAGCAGCTTAGCGGGAGGATTAGACGAGCAGTACTTC	CASSLAGGLDEQYF
TRBV12-5	TRBD1	TRBJ2-4	NA	TGTGCTAGTGGTTCGGGGACAGGAAAAAACATTCAGTACTTC	CASGSGTGKNIQYF
TRBV27	NA	TRBJ2-7	few	TGTGCCAGCAGTACAGCCTACGAGCAGTACTTC	CASSTAYEQYF
TRBV6-6	TRBD2	TRBJ2-2	NA	TGTGCCAGCATCCCGGGACTAGCGGGAAGAACCGGGGAGCTGTTTTTT	CASIPGLAGRTGELFF
TRBV19	TRBD1	TRBJ1-6	NA	TGTGCCAGTAGCCAGACAGGGGGTAATTCCCCCCTCCACTTT	CASSQTGGNSPLHF
TRBV27	TRBD2	TRBJ2-1	NA	TGTGCCAGCACCCATGGGACTAGCGGACACAATGAGCAGTTCTTC	CASTHGTSGHNEQFF
TRBV28	NA	TRBJ2-7	NA	TGTGCCAGCAGTCGGGGATTCTCCTACGAGCAGTACTTC	CASSRGFSYEQYF
TRBV5-1	NA	TRBJ1-6	few	TGCGCCAGCAGCCCAAGCCCAACAGGTGCCAATTCACCCCTCCACTTT	CASSPSPTGANSPLHF
TRBV9	NA	TRBJ1-6	NA	TGTGCCAGCAGCGTAGAGACAGCAAATTCACCCCTCCACTTT	CASSVETANSPLHF
TRBV13	NA	TRBJ2-7	NA	TGTGCCAGCAGCCTGGGTAAGGTAGCGGCCTCCTACGAGCAGTACTTC	CASSLGKVAASYEQYF
TRBV4-1	NA	TRBJ2-1	NA	TGCGCCAGCAGCCAGACCCAGGGCTCCTACAATGAGCAGTTCTTC	CASSQTQGSYNEQFF
TRBV13	NA	TRBJ2-7	NA	TGTGCCAGCAGCCTGCGCCACAGCCCCTACGAGCAGTACTTC	CASSLRHSPYEQYF
TRBV6-6	NA	TRBJ1-6	NA	TGTGCCAGCAACACCTCTCCGGAGGGGCCCCTCCACTTT	CASNTSPEGPLHF
TRBV30	NA	TRBJ1-1	NA	TGTGCCTGGAGGAGGCAGGGTTACACTGAAGCTTTCTTT	CAWRRQGYTEAFF
TRBV7-8	NA	TRBJ1-5	NA	TGTGCCAGCAGCTTCAATATATGGGGCCAAAGAAATAGCAATCAGCCCCAGCATTTT	CASSFNIWGQRNSNQPQHF
TRBV18	TRBD1	TRBJ1-1	NA	TGTGCCAGTCAACTTACAGGGGCAATGAACACTGAAGCTTTCTTT	CASQLTGAMNTEAFF
TRBV19	NA	TRBJ1-1	NA	TGTGCCAGCCGAGCTGGAGGGACCACTGAAGCTTTCTTT	CASRAGGTTEAFF
TRBV18	TRBD2	TRBJ2-2	NA	TGTGCCAGCTCACTGACTAGCGCCCCTTCGAACACCGGGGAGCTGTTTTTT	CASSLTSAPSNTGELFF
TRBV7-2	TRBD2	TRBJ2-7	once	TGTGCCAGCAGCGTAGATGGGAGCGGGACCCCTTACGAGCAGTACTTC	CASSVDGSGTPYEQYF
TRBV19	TRBD1	TRBJ2-1	NA	TGTGCCAGTAGCGACAGGGGATATATCAATGAGCAGTTCTTC	CASSDRGYINEQFF
TRBV28	TRBD1	TRBJ2-3	NA	TGTGCCAGCAGTGGGACAGCCAGCACAGATACGCAGTATTTT	CASSGTASTDTQYF
TRBV7-6	TRBD2	TRBJ2-7	NA	TGTGCCAGCAGCTCGCAAGCAGCCAGCGGGAAAGGAACCTACGAGCAGTACTTC	CASSSQAASGKGTYEQYF
TRBV5-4	NA	TRBJ1-1	NA	TGTGCCAGCAGCTTGGTCCAGGGTTCGAACACTGAAGCTTTCTTT	CASSLVQGSNTEAFF
TRBV19	TRBD1	TRBJ2-7	NA	TGTGCCAGTAGCCCAGACCAGGGGGCCGAGCAGTACTTC	CASSPDQGAEQYF
TRBV7-9	NA	TRBJ2-7	NA	TGTGCCAGCAGCTTGGACAGCACCTACGAGCAGTACTTC	CASSLDSTYEQYF
TRBV5-1	NA	TRBJ1-2	NA	TGCGCCAGCAGCTGGGGCAGGACCAAGGCTCTAGATGGCTACACCTTC	CASSWGRTKALDGYTF
TRBV4-1	TRBD2	TRBJ2-2	NA	TGCGCCAGCAGCCAAGCTCCGACTAGCGGGGCGGGGACCGGGGAGCTGTTTTTT	CASSQAPTSGAGTGELFF
TRBV6-6	TRBD1	TRBJ2-3	NA	TGTGCCAGCAGTTACTCGACAGGGGAAGATACGCAGTATTTT	CASSYSTGEDTQYF
TRBV6-5	NA	TRBJ2-2	NA	TGTGCCAGCAGTTACACAGACAGATTGAACACCGGGGAGCTGTTTTTT	CASSYTDRLNTGELFF
TRBV12-5	NA	TRBJ1-1	few	TGTGCTAGTGGTTTGGGCAGGCTTAACACTGAAGCTTTCTTT	CASGLGRLNTEAFF
TRBV14	TRBD1	TRBJ2-7	NA	TGTGCCAGCAGCCAACTCCGGGACAGTACCTACGAGCAGTACTTC	CASSQLRDSTYEQYF
TRBV9	TRBD1	TRBJ2-7	NA	TGTGCCAGCAGCGGACAGGGGGCCTACGAGCAGTACTTC	CASSGQGAYEQYF
TRBV5-5	TRBD2	TRBJ2-7	few	TGTGCCAGCAGCTTAGTAACTAGCGGGAGAAGGAATCTGGTCTACGAGCAGTACTTC	CASSLVTSGRRNLVYEQYF
TRBV6-1	NA	TRBJ2-7	NA	TGTGCCAGCAGGCGTTCCGGGTCGTACTCCTACGAGCAGTACTTC	CASRRSGSYSYEQYF
TRBV6-6	NA	TRBJ1-5	few	TGTGCCAGCAGTTCTGACTATCGAAATCAGCCCCAGCATTTT	CASSSDYRNQPQHF
TRBV21-1	NA	TRBJ2-5	NA	TGTGCCAGCAGCTCCCGAAGAGCGGGAGATCAAGAGACCCAGTACTTC	CASSSRRAGDQETQYF
TRBV7-2	TRBD2	TRBJ2-7	NA	TGTGCCAGCAGCTTAGTGGGACGTAGCGGGGAATTC	CASSLVGRSGEF
TRBV19	NA	TRBJ2-4	NA	TGTGCCAGTAGTATAAAAGGGGGAAACATTCAGTACTTC	CASSIKGGNIQYF
TRBV6-5	TRBD1	TRBJ2-7	NA	TGTGCCACCCGACAGGGGGGGAACTCCTACGAGCAGTACTTC	CATRQGGNSYEQYF
TRBV7-3	NA	TRBJ1-2	NA	TGTGCCAGCAGCTTAGGGCCCGGCAGGGGCAATGGTGGCTACACCTTC	CASSLGPGRGNGGYTF
TRBV28	NA	TRBJ2-7	NA	TGTGCCAGCAGTTTAGAAGCGATAAGCTCCTACGAGCAGTACTTC	CASSLEAISSYEQYF
TRBV9	TRBD2	TRBJ2-1	NA	TGTGCCAGCAGCCCCACCGGGACTAGCGCGGATGAGCAGTTCTTC	CASSPTGTSADEQFF
TRBV2	TRBD1	TRBJ2-3	NA	TGTGCCAGCAGTGATCCGAGACAGGGGGCAAAGACGCAGTATTTT	CASSDPRQGAKTQYF
TRBV7-6	NA	TRBJ2-5	NA	TGTGCCAGCAGCTTAGGGCCGGGGAGAGGAGAGACCCAGTACTTC	CASSLGPGRGETQYF
TRBV4-3	TRBD2	TRBJ2-7	NA	TGCGCCAGCAGCCAAGATCGGGGTAGCGGGGGGTACGAGCAGTACTTC	CASSQDRGSGGYEQYF
TRBV9	TRBD2	TRBJ2-1	NA	TGTGCCAGCAGCCCCAGCGGGAGGAGTGGGGAGCAGTTCTTC	CASSPSGRSGEQFF
TRBV7-9	NA	TRBJ1-2	once	TGTGCCAGCAGCACGACAGCGGGGGTCGGCTACACCTTC	CASSTTAGVGYTF
TRBV2	NA	TRBJ2-1	once	TGTGCCAGCAGTGAAGCTCGGAGTAGCGCTATTGACAATGAGCAGTTCTTC	CASSEARSSAIDNEQFF
TRBV7-9	TRBD2	TRBJ2-5	NA	TGTGCCAGCAGCTTGTGGACTAGCGGGGACCAAGAGACCCAGTACTTC	CASSLWTSGDQETQYF
TRBV7-2	TRBD1	TRBJ2-6	NA	TGTGCCAGCAGCGCAACAGGGGGCGGTGGGGCCAACGTCCTGACTTTC	CASSATGGGGANVLTF
TRBV18	TRBD1	TRBJ2-3	NA	TGTGCCAGCTCACTTAGACAGGGGGCTACAGATACGCAGTATTTT	CASSLRQGATDTQYF
TRBV7-7	NA	TRBJ2-5	NA	TGTGCCAGCAGCTTCGGAGGGGGCGTTCTTGAGACCCAGTACTTC	CASSFGGGVLETQYF
TRBV6-5	TRBD2	TRBJ2-5	few	TGTGCCAGCAGCCAGGGACTAGCTGAAGAGACCCAGTACTTC	CASSQGLAEETQYF
TRBV7-2	TRBD2	TRBJ2-4	NA	TGTGCCAGCAGCTTAGAAGGCCTAGCGGCAGCCAAAAACATTCAGTACTTC	CASSLEGLAAAKNIQYF
TRBV10-1	NA	TRBJ2-4	NA	TGCGCCAGCAGCCAGGGGAGCGAAAACATTCAGTACTTC	CASSQGSENIQYF
TRBV28	TRBD2	TRBJ2-2	once	TGTGCCAGCAGGTCACCGGGACTAGCGGCGAACACCGGGGAGCTGTTTTTT	CASRSPGLAANTGELFF